A single sample is the source of the 12 T cell receptor beta chains below, sequenced in a study of blood T cell repertoires in COVID-19. Only in-frame clones appear in the TCRdb table, and some are missing; sequencing was by immunoSEQ multiplex PCR. The data contain 400,000 or so clones, around 86% of them singletons. The material sequenced was peripheral blood. The receptors were gathered from a human donor in a cohort sampled during active COVID-19.

This chain links TRBV6-5 with TRBJ1-1; tentatively, D is TRBD1 (6 bases). The CDR3 spans 14 residues. The germline V gene encodes CDR1 MNHEY and CDR2 SVGAGI. V was clipped by 5 bases and J by 0 bases, with 10 bases between them. The CDR3 nucleotides read TGTGCCAGCAGTAAACAGGGACTGAACACTGAAGCTTTCTTT. Translating gives CASSKQGLNTEAFF.

The chain has TRBV7-2 and TRBJ2-7, with TRBD1 as a possible D gene (5 bases). Germline assignment: CDR1 SGHTA and CDR2 FQGNSA. Trimming took 0 bases from V and 5 from J, leaving 11 bases between them. This CDR3 spans 14 amino acids. CDR3 DNA: TGTGCCAGCAGCTTAGCGTTCAGGGTCCACGAGCAGTACTTC. It codes for CASSLAFRVHEQYF.

The gene calls are TRBV21-1 and TRBJ2-7; the table gives TRBD2 as D, unverified against the DNA. TRBV21-1 is a recognized pseudogene. This CDR3 contains 16 residues. This chain's CDR3 is CASSSGAGGPLGEQYF. CDR3 DNA: TGTGCCAGCAGCAGCGGGGCGGGAGGGCCCCTTGGGGAGCAGTACTTC.

About this clone: The same CDR3 also results from other DNA sequences found in this sample. This chain connects TRBV2 to TRBJ2-7, with TRBD1 matching over 7 bases. CDR3 length: 14 amino acids. With V trimmed by 1 base and J by 0 bases, 0 bases remained unmatched. CDR1 is SNHLY, CDR2 FYNNEI, per germline. This chain's CDR3 is CASSEDRGSYEQYF. CDR3 DNA sequence: TGTGCCAGCAGTGAAGACAGGGGCTCCTACGAGCAGTACTTC.

This rearrangement joins TRBV4-1 to TRBJ2-3; D might be TRBD1 (6 bases). The V gene's germline CDR1 is MGHRA and CDR2 YSYEKL. Trimming left V 3 bases short and J 4 bases short, with 14 bases between. The CDR3 sequence is 15 residues long. CDR3 sequence (DNA): TGCGCCAGCAGCCAGGCAGGGGCGAACGCAGATACGCAGTATTTT. Its translation is CASSQAGANADTQYF.

This chain joins TRBV18 and TRBJ1-3; 10 nucleotides line up with TRBD1. Losses at the gene ends were 5 bases for V and 2 bases for J; bases not matched to a gene: 3. The CDR3 consists of 15 residues. Germline lookup yields CDR1 KGHSH and CDR2 LQKENI. The CDR3 sequence: CASSNDRGPGNTIYF. The CDR3 bases are TGTGCCAGCTCAAATGACAGGGGGCCTGGAAACACCATATATTTT.

V gene TRBV18 combines with J gene TRBJ1-1, with 8 bases aligning to TRBD1. CDR1 and CDR2 from the germline V gene are KGHSH and LQKENI. The CDR3 is 17 residues long. The trim removed 2 bases at V and 4 bases at J, leaving 12 bases unmatched. The CDR3 DNA reads TGTGCCAGCTCACCAGCGCCAGGGGGCAGGGTAGGCACTGAAGCTTTCTTT. This gives the protein CASSPAPGGRVGTEAFF.

The chain carries TRBV30 and TRBJ2-3, with 9 bases aligning to TRBD2. Per the germline V gene, CDR1 is GTSNPN and CDR2 is SVGIG (reference sequence). Unmatched junction bases numbered 8, after V lost 3 bases and J lost 7 bases. This CDR3 is 14 amino acids long. CDR3 protein: CAWSWAGGRNTQYF. The CDR3 bases are TGTGCCTGGAGCTGGGCGGGAGGGCGTAATACGCAGTATTTT.

The CDR3 reads CASSERSGNTIYF. For the CDR3, the DNA is TGTGCCAGCAGTGAACGTTCTGGAAACACCATATATTTT. The rearrangement joins TRBV6-1 to TRBJ1-3, with unresolved D. V was trimmed by 2 bases and J by 1 base, leaving 3 bases between them. The CDR3 has 13 amino acids. Germline loops: CDR1 MNHNS, CDR2 SASEGT.

This clone has a handful of counts. The gene calls are TRBV28 and TRBJ1-1; no definite D call. The CDR3 covers 13 residues. Deletions cut 6 bases from V and 0 bases from J, with 8 bases between. Germline values: CDR1 MDHEN, CDR2 SYDVKM. CDR3 nucleotides: TGTGCCAGCAGCTCACTCTTGAACACTGAAGCTTTCTTT. Protein: CASSSLLNTEAFF.

The chain recombines TRBV4-2 with TRBJ2-1, with 9 bases lining up with TRBD2. Germline CDR1 LGHNA, CDR2 YNFKEQ. The CDR3 spans 22 residues. V was pared by 0 bases and J by 1 base, with 19 bases of the junction left unmatched. The chain's CDR3 is CASSQDRPGTSTRGGSYNEQFF. The CDR3 DNA is TGTGCCAGCAGCCAAGATCGCCCCGGGACTAGCACCCGAGGGGGGTCCTACAATGAGCAGTTCTTC.

The V and J genes are TRBV2 and TRBJ2-5; the match to TRBD2 covers 11 bases. The junction had 11 bases not matched to a gene; V was cut back by 6 bases and J by 2 bases. CDR1 is SNHLY, CDR2 FYNNEI, per germline. The CDR3 sequence is 17 residues long. The CDR3 DNA is TGTGCCAGCAGCGGTACTAGCGGGGGAGCTAGGCAAGAGACCCAGTACTTC. It specifies CASSGTSGGARQETQYF.